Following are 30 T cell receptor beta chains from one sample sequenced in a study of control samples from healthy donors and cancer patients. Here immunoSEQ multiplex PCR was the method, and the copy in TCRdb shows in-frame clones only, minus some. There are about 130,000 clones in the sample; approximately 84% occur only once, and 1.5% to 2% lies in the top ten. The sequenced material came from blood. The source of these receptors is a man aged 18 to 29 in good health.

CDR3 DNA sequence: TGCGCCAGCAGGCAGGGACTGAACACTGAAGCTTTCTTT. This sequence encodes CASRQGLNTEAFF. The chain carries TRBV10-1 and TRBJ1-1; D is possibly TRBD1 (5 bases). V was clipped by 6 bases and J by 0 bases, with 8 bases between them. From germline, CDR1 is WNHNN and CDR2 SYGVQD (reference sequence). This CDR3 comprises 13 residues.

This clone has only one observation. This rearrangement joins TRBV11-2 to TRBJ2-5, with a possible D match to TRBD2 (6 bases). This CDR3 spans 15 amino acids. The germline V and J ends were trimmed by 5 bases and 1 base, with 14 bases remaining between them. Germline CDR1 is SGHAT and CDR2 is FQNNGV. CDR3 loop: CASSLSYGGQETQYF. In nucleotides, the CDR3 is TGTGCCAGCAGCCTCTCCTACGGGGGCCAAGAGACCCAGTACTTC.

The CDR3 DNA is TGTGCCAGAATTAAAACAGGGGGCGCAAAAGCTGGCTACACCTTC. Translating it yields CARIKTGGAKAGYTF. The rearrangement links TRBV6-4 to TRBJ1-2; TRBD1 aligns across 9 bases. This CDR3 spans 15 amino acids. CDR1 and CDR2 (germline): MRHNA, SNTAGT. J lost 7 bases, V lost 9 bases, and 15 bases had no gene match.

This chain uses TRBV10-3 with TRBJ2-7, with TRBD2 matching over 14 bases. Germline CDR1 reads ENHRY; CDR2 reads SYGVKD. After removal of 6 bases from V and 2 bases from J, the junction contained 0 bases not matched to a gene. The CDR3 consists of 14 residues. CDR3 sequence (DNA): TGTGCCATCAGGACTAGCGGGGGGGCCTACGAGCAGTACTTC. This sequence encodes CAIRTSGGAYEQYF.

CDR3 in DNA: TGTGCCAGCAGTTTATGGGGGACAGGGAGTAAAGCTTTCTTT. It yields the protein CASSLWGTGSKAFF. The chain carries TRBV28 and TRBJ1-1; 9 bases agree with TRBD1. V lost 0 bases, J lost 9 bases, and 5 bases stayed unmatched. This CDR3 has 14 amino acids. The germline CDR1 and CDR2 sequences are MDHEN and SYDVKM.

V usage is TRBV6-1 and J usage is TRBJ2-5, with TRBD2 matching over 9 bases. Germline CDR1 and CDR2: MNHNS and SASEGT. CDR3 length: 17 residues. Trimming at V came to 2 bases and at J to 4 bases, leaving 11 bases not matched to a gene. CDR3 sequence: CASSEWRMAGGLETQYF. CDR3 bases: TGTGCCAGCAGTGAATGGAGGATGGCGGGAGGGCTAGAGACCCAGTACTTC.

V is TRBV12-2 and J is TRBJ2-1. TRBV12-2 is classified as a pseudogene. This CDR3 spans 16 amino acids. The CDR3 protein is CASRLGSGSSYNEQFF. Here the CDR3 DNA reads TGTGCAAGTCGCTTAGGTAGTGGAAGCTCCTACAATGAGCAGTTCTTC.

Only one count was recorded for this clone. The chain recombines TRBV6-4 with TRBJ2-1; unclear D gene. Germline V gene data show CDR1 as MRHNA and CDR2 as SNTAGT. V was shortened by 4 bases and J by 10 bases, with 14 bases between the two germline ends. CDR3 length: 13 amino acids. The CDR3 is CASSGGSFGEQFF. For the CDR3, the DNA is TGTGCCAGCAGTGGAGGATCCTTTGGGGAGCAGTTCTTC.

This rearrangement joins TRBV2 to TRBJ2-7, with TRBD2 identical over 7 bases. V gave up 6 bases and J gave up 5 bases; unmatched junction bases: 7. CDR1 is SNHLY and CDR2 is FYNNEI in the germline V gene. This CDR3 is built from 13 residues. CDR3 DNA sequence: TGTGCCAGCAGACTGACTAGCCCTAACGAGCAGTACTTC. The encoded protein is CASRLTSPNEQYF.

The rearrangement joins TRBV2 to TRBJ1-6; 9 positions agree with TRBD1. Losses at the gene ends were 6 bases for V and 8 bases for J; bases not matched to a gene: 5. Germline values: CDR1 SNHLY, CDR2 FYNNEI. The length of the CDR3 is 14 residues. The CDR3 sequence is CASRGTGKDSPLHF. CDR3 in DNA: TGTGCCAGCAGGGGGACAGGGAAAGATTCACCCCTCCACTTT.

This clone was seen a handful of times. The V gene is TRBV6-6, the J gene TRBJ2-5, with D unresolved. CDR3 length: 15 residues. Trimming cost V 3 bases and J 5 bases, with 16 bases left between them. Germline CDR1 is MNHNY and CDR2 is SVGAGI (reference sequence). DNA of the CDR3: TGTGCCAGCAGTTATTCTGAAATTTCCGCGGAGACCCAGTACTTC. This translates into CASSYSEISAETQYF.

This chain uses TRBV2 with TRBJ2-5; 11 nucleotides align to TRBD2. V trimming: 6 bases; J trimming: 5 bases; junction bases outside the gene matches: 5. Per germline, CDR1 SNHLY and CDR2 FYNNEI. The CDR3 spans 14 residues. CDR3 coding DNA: TGTGCCAGCAGCGGGACTAGCGGCAGGGAGACCCAGTACTTC. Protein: CASSGTSGRETQYF. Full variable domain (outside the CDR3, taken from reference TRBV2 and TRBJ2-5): EPEVTQTPSHQVTQMGQEVILRCVPISNHLYFYWYRQILGQKVEFLVSFYNNEISEKSEIFDDQFSVERPDGSNFTLKIRSTKLEDSAMYFCASSGTSGRETQYFGPGTRLLVL.

The CDR3 nucleotides read TGTGCCATCCGCCGAGGGGGAGAAACGAACACTGAAGCTTTCTTT. Amino acid sequence: CAIRRGGETNTEAFF. This sequence joins TRBV10-3 and TRBJ1-1; D is perhaps TRBD1 (6 bases). The CDR3 contains 15 residues. Germline CDR1 ENHRY, CDR2 SYGVKD. V was shortened by 8 bases and J by 1 base, with 17 bases between the two germline ends.

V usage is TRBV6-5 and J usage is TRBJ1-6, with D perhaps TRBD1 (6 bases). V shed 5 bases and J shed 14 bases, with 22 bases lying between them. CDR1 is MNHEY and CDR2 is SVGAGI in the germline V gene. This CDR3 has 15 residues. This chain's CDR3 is CASSLDRTGTSTLHF. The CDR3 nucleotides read TGTGCCAGCAGTCTAGACAGGACCGGCACTTCGACCCTCCACTTT.

DNA of the CDR3: TGTGCCAGCAGCTTCGGGCTAGCGGGAGGGCCGGGGGAGACCCAGTACTTC. It encodes CASSFGLAGGPGETQYF. The V and J genes are TRBV7-9 and TRBJ2-5, with 12 bases matching TRBD2. V gave up 3 bases and J gave up 5 bases; unmatched junction bases: 10. CDR1 is SEHNR, CDR2 FQNEAQ, per germline (reference sequence). CDR3 size: 17 residues.

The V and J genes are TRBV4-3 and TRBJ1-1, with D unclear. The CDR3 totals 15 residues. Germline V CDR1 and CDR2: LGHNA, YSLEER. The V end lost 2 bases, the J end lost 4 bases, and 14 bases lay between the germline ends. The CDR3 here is CASSQQDLRSTEAFF. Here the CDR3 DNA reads TGCGCCAGCAGCCAACAAGACCTTCGGAGCACTGAAGCTTTCTTT.

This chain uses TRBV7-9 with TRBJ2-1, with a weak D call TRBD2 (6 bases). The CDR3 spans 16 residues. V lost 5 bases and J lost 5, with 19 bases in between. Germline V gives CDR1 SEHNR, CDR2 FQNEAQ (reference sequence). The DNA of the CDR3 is TGTGCCAGCAGCCACCCGGGACTTAGCAGCGACAATGAGCAGTTCTTC. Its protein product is CASSHPGLSSDNEQFF.

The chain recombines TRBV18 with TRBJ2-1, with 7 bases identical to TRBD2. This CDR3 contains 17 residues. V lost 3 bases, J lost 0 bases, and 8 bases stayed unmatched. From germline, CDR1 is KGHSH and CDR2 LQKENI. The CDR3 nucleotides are TGTGCCAGCTCACCCGGGAGGACCTCGATCTCCTACAATGAGCAGTTCTTC. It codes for CASSPGRTSISYNEQFF.

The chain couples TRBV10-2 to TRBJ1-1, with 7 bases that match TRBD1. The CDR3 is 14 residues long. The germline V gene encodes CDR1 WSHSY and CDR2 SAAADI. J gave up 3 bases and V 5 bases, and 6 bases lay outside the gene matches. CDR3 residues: CASSLLRGDTEAFF. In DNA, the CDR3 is TGCGCCAGCAGTCTACTCAGGGGGGACACTGAAGCTTTCTTT.

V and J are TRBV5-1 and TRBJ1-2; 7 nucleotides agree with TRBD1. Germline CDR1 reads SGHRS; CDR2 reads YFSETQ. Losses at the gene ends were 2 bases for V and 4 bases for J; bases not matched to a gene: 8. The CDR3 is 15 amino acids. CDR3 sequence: CASSFLRDRPYGYTF. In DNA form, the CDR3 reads TGCGCCAGCAGCTTTTTACGGGACAGACCCTATGGCTACACCTTC.

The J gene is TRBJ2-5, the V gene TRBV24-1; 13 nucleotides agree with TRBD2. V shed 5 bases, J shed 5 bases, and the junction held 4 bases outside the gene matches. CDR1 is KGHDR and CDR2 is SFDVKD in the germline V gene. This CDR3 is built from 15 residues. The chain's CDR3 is CATSGTSGSLETQYF. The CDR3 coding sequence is TGTGCCACCAGTGGGACTAGCGGGAGCTTGGAGACCCAGTACTTC.

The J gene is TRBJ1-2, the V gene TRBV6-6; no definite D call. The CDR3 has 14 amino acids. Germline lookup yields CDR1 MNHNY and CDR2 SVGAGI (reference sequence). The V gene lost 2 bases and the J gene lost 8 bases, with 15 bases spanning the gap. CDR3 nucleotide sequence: TGTGCCAGCAGTTACCCCCCGGAATTGTTGGGCTACACCTTC. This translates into CASSYPPELLGYTF.

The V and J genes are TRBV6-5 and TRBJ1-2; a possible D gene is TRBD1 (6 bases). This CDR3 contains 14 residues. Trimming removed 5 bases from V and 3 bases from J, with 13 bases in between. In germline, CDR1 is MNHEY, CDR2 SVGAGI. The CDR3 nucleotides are TGTGCCAGCAGTATCAGGGGTGATGACTATGGCTACACCTTC. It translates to CASSIRGDDYGYTF.

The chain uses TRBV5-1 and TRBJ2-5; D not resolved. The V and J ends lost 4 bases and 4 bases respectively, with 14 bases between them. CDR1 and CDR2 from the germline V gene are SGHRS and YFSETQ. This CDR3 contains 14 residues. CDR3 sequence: CASSQQTSGETQYF. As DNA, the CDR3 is TGCGCCAGCAGCCAACAAACGTCTGGAGAGACCCAGTACTTC.

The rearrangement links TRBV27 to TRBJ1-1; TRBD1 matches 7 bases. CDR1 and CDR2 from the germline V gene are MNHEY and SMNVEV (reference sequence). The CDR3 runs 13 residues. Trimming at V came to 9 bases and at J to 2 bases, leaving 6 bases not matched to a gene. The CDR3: CASGRDRNTEAFF. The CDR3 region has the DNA TGTGCCAGTGGCCGGGACAGAAACACTGAAGCTTTCTTT.

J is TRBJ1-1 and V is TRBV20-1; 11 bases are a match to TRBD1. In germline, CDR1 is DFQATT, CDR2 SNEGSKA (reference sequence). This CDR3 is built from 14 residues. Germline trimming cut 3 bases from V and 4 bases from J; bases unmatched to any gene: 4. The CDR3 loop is CSASPGTGGTEAFF. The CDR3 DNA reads TGCAGTGCTAGTCCCGGGACAGGGGGCACTGAAGCTTTCTTT.

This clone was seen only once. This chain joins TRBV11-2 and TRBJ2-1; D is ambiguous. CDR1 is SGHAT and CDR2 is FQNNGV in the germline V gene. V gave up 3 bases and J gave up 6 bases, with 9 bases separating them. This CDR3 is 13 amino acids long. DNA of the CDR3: TGTGCCAGCAGCTTTCGAACGGGCAATGAGCAGTTCTTC. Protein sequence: CASSFRTGNEQFF.

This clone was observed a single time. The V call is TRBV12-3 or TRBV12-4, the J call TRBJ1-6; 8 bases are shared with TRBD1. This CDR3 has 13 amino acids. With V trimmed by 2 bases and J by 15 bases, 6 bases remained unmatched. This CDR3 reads CASSLFSDRDLHF. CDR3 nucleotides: TGTGCCAGCAGTTTATTTTCGGACAGGGACCTCCACTTT.

The CDR3 spells CASKTGPNSGNTIYF. The CDR3 DNA follows: TGTGCCAGCAAGACAGGGCCTAACTCTGGAAACACCATATATTTT. The chain joins TRBV6-5 to TRBJ1-3; 7 bases match TRBD1. The CDR3 length is 15 residues. Germline V gene lookup returns CDR1 MNHEY and CDR2 SVGAGI. J gave up 0 bases and V 7 bases, and 6 bases lay outside the gene matches.

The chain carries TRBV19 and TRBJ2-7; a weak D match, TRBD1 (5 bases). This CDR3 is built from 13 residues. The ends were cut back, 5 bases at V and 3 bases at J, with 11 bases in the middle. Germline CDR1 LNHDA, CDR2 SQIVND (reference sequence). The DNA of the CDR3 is TGTGCCAGTAGTCCCGACAGCAGCTACGAGCAGTACTTC. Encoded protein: CASSPDSSYEQYF.